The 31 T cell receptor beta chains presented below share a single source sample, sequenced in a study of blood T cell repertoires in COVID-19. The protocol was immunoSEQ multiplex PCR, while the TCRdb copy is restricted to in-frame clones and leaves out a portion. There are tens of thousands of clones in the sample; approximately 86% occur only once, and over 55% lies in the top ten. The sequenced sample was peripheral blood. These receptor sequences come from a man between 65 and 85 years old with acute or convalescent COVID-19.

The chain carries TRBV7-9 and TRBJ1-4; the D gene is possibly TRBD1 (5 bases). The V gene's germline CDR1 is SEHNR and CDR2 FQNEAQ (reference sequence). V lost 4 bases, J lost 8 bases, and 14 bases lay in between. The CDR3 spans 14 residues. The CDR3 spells CASSSTEMGEKLFF. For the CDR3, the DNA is TGTGCCAGCAGCTCGACAGAGATGGGCGAAAAACTGTTTTTT.

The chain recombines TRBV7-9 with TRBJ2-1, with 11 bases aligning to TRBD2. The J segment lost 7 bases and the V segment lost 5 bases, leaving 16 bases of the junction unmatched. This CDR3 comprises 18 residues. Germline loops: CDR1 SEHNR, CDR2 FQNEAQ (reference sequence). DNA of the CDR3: TGTGCCAGCAGCCCGCAGATTAGCGGGAGGGGTTTTACGAATGAGCAGTTCTTC. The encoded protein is CASSPQISGRGFTNEQFF.

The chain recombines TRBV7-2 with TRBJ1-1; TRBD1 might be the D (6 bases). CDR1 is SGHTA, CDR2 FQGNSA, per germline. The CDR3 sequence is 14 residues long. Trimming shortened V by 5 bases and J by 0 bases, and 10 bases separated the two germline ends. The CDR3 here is CASSKGHMNTEAFF. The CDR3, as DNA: TGTGCCAGCAGCAAGGGACATATGAACACTGAAGCTTTCTTT.

CDR3 protein: CASSLEGRTDTQYF. The CDR3 DNA reads TGTGCCAGCAGCTTAGAGGGGCGCACAGATACGCAGTATTTT. The V and J genes are TRBV7-2 and TRBJ2-3; tentative D call: TRBD1 (5 bases). Germline loops: CDR1 SGHTA, CDR2 FQGNSA. The CDR3 runs 14 residues. Trimming shortened V by 1 base and J by 1 base, and 6 bases separated the two germline ends.

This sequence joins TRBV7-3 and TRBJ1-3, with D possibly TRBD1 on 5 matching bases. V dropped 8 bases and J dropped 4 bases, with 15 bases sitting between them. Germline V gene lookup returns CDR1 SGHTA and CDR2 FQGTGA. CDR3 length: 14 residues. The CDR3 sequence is CASGTRTSGNTIYF. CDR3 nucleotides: TGTGCCAGCGGAACCCGGACATCAGGAAACACCATATATTTT.

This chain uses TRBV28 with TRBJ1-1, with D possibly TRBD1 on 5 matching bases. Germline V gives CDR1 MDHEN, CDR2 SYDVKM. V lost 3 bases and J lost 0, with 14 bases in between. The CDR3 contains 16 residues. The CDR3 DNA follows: TGTGCCAGCAGTTTGGAAGGGGTGCAAGTGAACACTGAAGCTTTCTTT. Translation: CASSLEGVQVNTEAFF.

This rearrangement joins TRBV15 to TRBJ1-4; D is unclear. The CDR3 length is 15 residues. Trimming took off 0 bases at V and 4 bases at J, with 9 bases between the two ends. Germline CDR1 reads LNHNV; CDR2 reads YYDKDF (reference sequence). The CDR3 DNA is TGTGCCACCAGCAGAGATCTCGGGGATAATGAAAAACTGTTTTTT. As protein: CATSRDLGDNEKLFF.

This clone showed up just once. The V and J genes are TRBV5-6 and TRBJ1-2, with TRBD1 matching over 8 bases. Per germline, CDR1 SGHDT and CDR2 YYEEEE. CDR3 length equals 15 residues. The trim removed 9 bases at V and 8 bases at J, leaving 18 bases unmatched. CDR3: CATQTGAALGGGYTF. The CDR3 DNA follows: TGTGCCACCCAGACAGGGGCAGCGCTCGGGGGCGGCTACACCTTC.

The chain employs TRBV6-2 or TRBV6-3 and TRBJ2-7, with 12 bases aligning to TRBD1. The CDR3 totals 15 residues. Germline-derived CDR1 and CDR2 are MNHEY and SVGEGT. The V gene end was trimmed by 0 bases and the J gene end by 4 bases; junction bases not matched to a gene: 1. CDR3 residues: CASSYSGQGAYEQYF. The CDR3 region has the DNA TGTGCCAGCAGTTACTCGGGACAGGGGGCGTACGAGCAGTACTTC.

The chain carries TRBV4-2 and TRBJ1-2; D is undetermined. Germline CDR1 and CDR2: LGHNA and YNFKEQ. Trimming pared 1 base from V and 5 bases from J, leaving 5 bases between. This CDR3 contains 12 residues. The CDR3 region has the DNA TGTGCCAGCAGCCAAGCCCAGTATGGCTACACCTTC. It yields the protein CASSQAQYGYTF.

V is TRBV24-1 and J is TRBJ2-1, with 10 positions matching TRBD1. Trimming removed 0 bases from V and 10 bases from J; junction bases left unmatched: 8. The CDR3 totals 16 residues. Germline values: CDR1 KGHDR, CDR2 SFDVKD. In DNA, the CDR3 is TGTGCCACCAGTGATTTGGCCGGGACAGGGGCGGGGGAGCAGTTCTTC. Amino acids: CATSDLAGTGAGEQFF.

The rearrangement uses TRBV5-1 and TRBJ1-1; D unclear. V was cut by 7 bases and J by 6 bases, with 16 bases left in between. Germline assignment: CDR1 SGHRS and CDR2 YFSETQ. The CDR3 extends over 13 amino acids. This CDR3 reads CASHDTYQAEAFF. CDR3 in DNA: TGCGCCAGCCACGACACGTACCAGGCTGAAGCTTTCTTT. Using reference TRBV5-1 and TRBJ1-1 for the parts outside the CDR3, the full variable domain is KAGVTQTPRYLIKTRGQQVTLSCSPISGHRSVSWYQQTPGQGLQFLFEYFSETQRNKGNFPGRFSGRQFSNSRSEMNVSTLELGDSALYLCASHDTYQAEAFFGQGTRLTVV.

CDR3 residues: CASSLGRDSANEKLFF. The CDR3 DNA is TGCGCCAGCAGCTTGGGGCGGGATTCGGCTAATGAAAAACTGTTTTTT. V is TRBV5-1 and J is TRBJ1-4; D gene ambiguous. Germline values: CDR1 SGHRS, CDR2 YFSETQ. This CDR3 has 16 residues. V was clipped by 0 bases and J by 3 bases, with 12 bases between them.

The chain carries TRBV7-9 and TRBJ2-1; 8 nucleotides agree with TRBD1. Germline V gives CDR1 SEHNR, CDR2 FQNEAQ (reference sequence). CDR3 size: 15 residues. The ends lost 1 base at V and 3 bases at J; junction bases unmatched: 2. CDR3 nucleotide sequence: TGTGCCAGCAGCTTAGTACAGGGGGGCTACAATGAGCAGTTCTTC. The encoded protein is CASSLVQGGYNEQFF.

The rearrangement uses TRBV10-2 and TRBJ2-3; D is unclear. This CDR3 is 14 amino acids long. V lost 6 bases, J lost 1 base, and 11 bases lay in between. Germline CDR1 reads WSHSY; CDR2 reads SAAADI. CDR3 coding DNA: TGCGCCAGCAGCTTGACCCTAGGCACAGATACGCAGTATTTT. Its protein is CASSLTLGTDTQYF.

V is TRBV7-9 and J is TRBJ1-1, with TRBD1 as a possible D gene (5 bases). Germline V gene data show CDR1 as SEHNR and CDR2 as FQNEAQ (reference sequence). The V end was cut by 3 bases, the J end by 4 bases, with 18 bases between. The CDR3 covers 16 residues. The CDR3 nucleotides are TGTGCCAGCAGCTTCGAGGGCGGGGCAGGGATCACTGAAGCTTTCTTT. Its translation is CASSFEGGAGITEAFF.

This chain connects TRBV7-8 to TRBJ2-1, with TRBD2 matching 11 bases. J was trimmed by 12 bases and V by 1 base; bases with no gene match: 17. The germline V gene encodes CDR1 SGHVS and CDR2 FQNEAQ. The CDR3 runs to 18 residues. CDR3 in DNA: TGTGCCAGCAGCTTAGTGGGGGCCCGACTAGCGGGGCCATTGGGGCAGTTCTTC. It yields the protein CASSLVGARLAGPLGQFF.

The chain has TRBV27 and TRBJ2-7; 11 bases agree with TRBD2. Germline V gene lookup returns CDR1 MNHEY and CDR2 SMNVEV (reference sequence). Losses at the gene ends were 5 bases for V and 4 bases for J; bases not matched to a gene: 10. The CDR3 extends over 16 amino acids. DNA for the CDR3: TGTGCCAGCAGTATCAGGTTAGCGGGAGGGCCGTACGAGCAGTACTTC. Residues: CASSIRLAGGPYEQYF.

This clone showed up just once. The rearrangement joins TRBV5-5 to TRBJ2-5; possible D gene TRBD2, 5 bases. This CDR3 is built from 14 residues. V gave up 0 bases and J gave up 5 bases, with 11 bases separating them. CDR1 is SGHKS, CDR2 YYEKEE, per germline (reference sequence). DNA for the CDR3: TGTGCCAGCAGCTTGGGGGCGGGTCGTGAGACCCAGTACTTC. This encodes CASSLGAGRETQYF.

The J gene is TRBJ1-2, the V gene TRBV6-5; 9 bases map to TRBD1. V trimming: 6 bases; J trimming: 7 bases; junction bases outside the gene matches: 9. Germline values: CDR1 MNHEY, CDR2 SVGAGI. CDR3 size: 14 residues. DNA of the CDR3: TGTGCCAGCAGATGGGACAGGGCTTTGACTGGCTACACCTTC. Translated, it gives CASRWDRALTGYTF.

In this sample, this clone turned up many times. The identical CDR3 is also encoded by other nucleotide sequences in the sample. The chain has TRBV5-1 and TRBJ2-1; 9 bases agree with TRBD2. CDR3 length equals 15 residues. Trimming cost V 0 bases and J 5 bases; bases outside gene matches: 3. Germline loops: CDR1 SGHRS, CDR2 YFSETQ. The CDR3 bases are TGCGCCAGCAGCTTGGAGGCGGGGGGGAACAATGAGCAGTTCTTC. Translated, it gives CASSLEAGGNNEQFF.

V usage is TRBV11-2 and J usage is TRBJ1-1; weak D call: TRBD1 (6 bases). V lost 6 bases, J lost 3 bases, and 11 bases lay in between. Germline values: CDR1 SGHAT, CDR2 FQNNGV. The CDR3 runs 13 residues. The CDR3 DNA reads TGTGCCAGCAGTCCCGGACAGTACACTGAAGCTTTCTTT. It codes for CASSPGQYTEAFF. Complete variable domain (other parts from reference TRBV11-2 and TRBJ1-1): EAGVAQSPRYKIIEKRQSVAFWCNPISGHATLYWYQQILGQGPKLLIQFQNNGVVDDSQLPKDRFSAERLKGVDSTLKIQPAKLEDSAVYLCASSPGQYTEAFFGQGTRLTVV.

The CDR3 reads CASSLALSNEQYF. The CDR3 region has the DNA TGCGCCAGCAGCTTGGCCTTGAGCAACGAGCAGTACTTC. This chain joins TRBV5-1 and TRBJ2-7, with D unclear. CDR1 is SGHRS, CDR2 YFSETQ, per germline. V was pared by 0 bases and J by 5 bases, with 9 bases between. The length of the CDR3 is 13 residues. Full variable domain (outside the CDR3, taken from reference TRBV5-1 and TRBJ2-7): KAGVTQTPRYLIKTRGQQVTLSCSPISGHRSVSWYQQTPGQGLQFLFEYFSETQRNKGNFPGRFSGRQFSNSRSEMNVSTLELGDSALYLCASSLALSNEQYFGPGTRLTVT.

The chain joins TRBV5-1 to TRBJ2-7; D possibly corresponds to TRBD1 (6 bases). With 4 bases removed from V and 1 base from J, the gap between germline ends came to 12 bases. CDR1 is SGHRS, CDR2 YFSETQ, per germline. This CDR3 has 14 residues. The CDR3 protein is CASSQTGGSYEQYF. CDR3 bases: TGCGCCAGCAGCCAGACAGGTGGATCCTACGAGCAGTACTTC.

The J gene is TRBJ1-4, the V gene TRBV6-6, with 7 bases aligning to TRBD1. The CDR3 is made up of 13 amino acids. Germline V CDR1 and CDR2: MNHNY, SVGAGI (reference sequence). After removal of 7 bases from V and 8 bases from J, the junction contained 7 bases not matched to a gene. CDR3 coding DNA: TGTGCCAGCAATTTACAGGGGTGGGAAAAACTGTTTTTT. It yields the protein CASNLQGWEKLFF.

This CDR3 reads CASSSRQGIFGEQFF. Here the CDR3 DNA reads TGTGCCAGCAGTTCGAGACAGGGGATATTCGGTGAGCAGTTCTTC. V gene TRBV27 combines with J gene TRBJ2-1; TRBD1 matches at 8 bases. CDR3 size: 15 residues. Germline trimming cut 4 bases from V and 9 bases from J; bases unmatched to any gene: 11. Germline lookup yields CDR1 MNHEY and CDR2 SMNVEV (reference sequence).

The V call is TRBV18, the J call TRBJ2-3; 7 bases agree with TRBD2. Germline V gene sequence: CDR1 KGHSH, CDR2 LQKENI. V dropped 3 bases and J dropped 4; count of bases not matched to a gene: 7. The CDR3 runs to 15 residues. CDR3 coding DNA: TGTGCCAGCTCACCGGCCAGCGGGAAGTCAGATACGCAGTATTTT. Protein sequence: CASSPASGKSDTQYF.

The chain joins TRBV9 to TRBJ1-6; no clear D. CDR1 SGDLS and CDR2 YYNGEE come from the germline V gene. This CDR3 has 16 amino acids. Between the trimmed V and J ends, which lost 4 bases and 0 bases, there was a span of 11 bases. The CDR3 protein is CASSPSGDSYNSPLHF. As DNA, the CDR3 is TGTGCCAGCAGCCCTAGCGGGGACTCCTATAATTCACCCCTCCACTTT.

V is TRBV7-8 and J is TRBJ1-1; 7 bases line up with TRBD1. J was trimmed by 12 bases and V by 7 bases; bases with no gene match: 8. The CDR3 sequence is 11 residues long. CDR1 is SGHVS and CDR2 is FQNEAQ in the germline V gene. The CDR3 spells CASTRDRETFF. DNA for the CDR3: TGTGCCAGCACCAGAGACAGGGAGACTTTCTTT.

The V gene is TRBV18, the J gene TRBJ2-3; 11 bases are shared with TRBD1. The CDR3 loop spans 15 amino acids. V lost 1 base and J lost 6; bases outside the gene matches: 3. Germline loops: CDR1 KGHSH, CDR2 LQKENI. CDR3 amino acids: CASSPRTGGDDTQYF. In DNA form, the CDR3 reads TGTGCCAGCTCACCACGGACAGGGGGCGATGATACGCAGTATTTT.

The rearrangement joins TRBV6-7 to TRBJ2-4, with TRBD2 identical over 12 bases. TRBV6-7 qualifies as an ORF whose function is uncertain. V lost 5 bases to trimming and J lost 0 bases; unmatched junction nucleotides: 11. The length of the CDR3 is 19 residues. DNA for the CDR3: TGTGCCAGCAGTACAAAGACTAGCGGGAGTGTCCTAGCCAAAAACATTCAGTACTTC. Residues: CASSTKTSGSVLAKNIQYF.